This entry lists 8 T cell receptor beta chains sequenced from one sample in a study of cytomegalovirus exposure and HLA in healthy donors. Clones were sequenced by immunoSEQ multiplex PCR, and TCRdb holds only the in-frame ones, with some missing. The sample includes 150,000 to 170,000 clones, approximately 86% of them seen just once. Sample: PBMCs. The source is a human donor in good health.

A single count supports this clone. The V and J genes are TRBV5-6 and TRBJ1-3; D possibly corresponds to TRBD1 (6 bases). CDR1 is SGHDT and CDR2 is YYEEEE in the germline V gene. This CDR3 region has 14 residues. The ends were cut back, 4 bases at V and 3 bases at J, with 11 bases in the middle. The CDR3 protein is CASSEWTVGNTIYF. As DNA, the CDR3 is TGTGCCAGCAGCGAGTGGACAGTTGGAAACACCATATATTTT. Supplemented by reference TRBV5-6 and TRBJ1-3, the full variable domain reads DAGVTQSPTHLIKTRGQQVTLRCSPKSGHDTVSWYQQALGQGPQFIFQYYEEEERQRGNFPDRFSGHQFPNYSSELNVNALLLGDSALYLCASSEWTVGNTIYFGEGSWLTVV.

This chain joins TRBV29-1 and TRBJ2-6, with D hard to call. Trimming left V 4 bases short and J 0 bases short, with 10 bases between. Per the germline V gene, CDR1 is SQVTM and CDR2 is ANQGSEA. This CDR3 has 15 amino acids. The CDR3 protein is CSVGYGSSGANVLTF. DNA for the CDR3: TGCAGCGTTGGGTACGGTAGCTCTGGGGCCAACGTCCTGACTTTC. The whole variable domain, filled in from reference TRBV29-1 and TRBJ2-6, reads SAVISQKPSRDICQRGTSLTIQCQVDSQVTMMFWYRQQPGQSLTLIATANQGSEATYESGFVIDKFPISRPNLTFSTLTVSNMSPEDSSIYLCSVGYGSSGANVLTFGAGSRLTVL.

V usage is TRBV19 and J usage is TRBJ1-3, with no clear D. Germline CDR1 is LNHDA and CDR2 is SQIVND (reference sequence). The CDR3 runs 14 residues. DNA of the CDR3: TGTGCAGCGAGGGAACAAACGTGGACTAACACCATATATTTT. This sequence encodes CAAREQTWTNTIYF. The full variable domain, its missing parts supplied by reference TRBV19 and TRBJ1-3, is DGGITQSPKYLFRKEGQNVTLSCEQNLNHDAMYWYRQDPGQGLRLIYYSQIVNDFQKGDIAEGYSVSREKKESFPLTVTSAQKNPTAFYLCAAREQTWTNTIYFGEGSWLTVV.

The chain is built from TRBV18 and TRBJ1-2; 7 nucleotides agree with TRBD1. The CDR3 extends over 15 amino acids. The V gene end was trimmed by 3 bases and the J gene end by 2 bases; junction bases not matched to a gene: 6. CDR1 is KGHSH, CDR2 LQKENI, per germline. CDR3 amino acids: CASSPGQPFNYGYTF. In nucleotides, the CDR3 is TGTGCCAGCTCACCGGGACAGCCTTTCAACTATGGCTACACCTTC.

The V gene is TRBV28, the J gene TRBJ1-1, with D possibly matching TRBD1 (5 bases). This CDR3 has 16 residues. Germline-derived CDR1 and CDR2 are MDHEN and SYDVKM. V was trimmed by 7 bases and J by 0 bases, leaving 18 bases between them. The CDR3 here is CASNGGRGGVNTEAFF. As DNA, the CDR3 is TGTGCCAGCAATGGGGGGAGAGGCGGCGTGAACACTGAAGCTTTCTTT.

The chain uses TRBV29-1 and TRBJ2-7; TRBD2 agrees at 7 bases. V trimming: 6 bases; J trimming: 2 bases; junction bases outside the gene matches: 10. Germline V gene sequence: CDR1 SQVTM, CDR2 ANQGSEA. The CDR3 contains 14 residues. As DNA, the CDR3 is TGCAGCGTCCAGCCACAGCGGGGAACCTACGAGCAGTACTTC. It encodes CSVQPQRGTYEQYF.

J is TRBJ2-7 and V is TRBV9; possibly TRBD2 for D (6 bases). The V and J ends lost 0 bases and 0 bases respectively, with 13 bases between them. Germline-derived CDR1 and CDR2 are SGDLS and YYNGEE. This CDR3 region has 16 residues. This chain's CDR3 is CASSVDGSGPSYEQYF. In DNA, the CDR3 is TGTGCCAGCAGCGTAGATGGTAGCGGCCCCTCCTACGAGCAGTACTTC.

This clone was recorded once. V usage is TRBV6-1 and J usage is TRBJ2-7; the match to TRBD1 covers 11 bases. Germline assignment: CDR1 MNHNS and CDR2 SASEGT. The CDR3 spans 14 residues. Trimming cost V 7 bases and J 1 base; bases outside gene matches: 3. The CDR3 sequence is CASTDRGLSYEQYF. DNA of the CDR3: TGTGCCAGCACGGACAGGGGGCTTTCCTACGAGCAGTACTTC.